A selection of T cell receptor beta chains follows, all from one sample in a study of blood T cell repertoires in COVID-19. Assay used: immunoSEQ multiplex PCR; TCRdb lists only in-frame clones, some missing. The table lists 250,000 to 300,000 clones, 75% to 90% of them singletons. Input material: peripheral blood. These receptors were taken from a woman aged 65 to 85 with COVID-19, enrolled during active disease. CDR3s include the opening cysteine and the closing phenylalanine or tryptophan. The D gene is left open where the match is weak. The size entry is marked missing in some rows and otherwise reads once, few, many or a size class.

TRBV27	.	.	TRBJ1-5	TGTGCCAGCTCCCCCGGAGCAACTGTCCATCAGCCCCAGCATTTT	CASSPGATVHQPQHF
TRBV27	.	TRBD1	TRBJ1-5	TGTGCCAGCAGTATCAGGGGGATTAGCAATCAGCCCCAGCATTTT	CASSIRGISNQPQHF
TRBV28	.	.	TRBJ2-7	TGTGCCAGCAGTTTACCGGGAATGCACGAGCAGTACTTC	CASSLPGMHEQYF
TRBV19	.	.	TRBJ1-5	TGTGCCAGTAGTATGGCTGGGCTCAGCAATCAGCCCCAGCATTTT	CASSMAGLSNQPQHF
TRBV19	.	.	TRBJ2-3	TGTGCCAGTAGTATAGACTACAGGAATACGCAGTATTTT	CASSIDYRNTQYF
TRBV11-3	few	TRBD1	TRBJ1-1	TGTGCCAGCAGCTTAGCGGGACAGACGAACGCTGAAGCTTTCTTT	CASSLAGQTNAEAFF
TRBV19	.	.	TRBJ1-2	TGTGCCAGTAGTATAGGCCCGGGGGGAGGCTACACCTTC	CASSIGPGGGYTF
TRBV5-1	.	TRBD2	TRBJ2-5	TGCGCCAGCCAAAGGGCGGGGACTAGCAGGGAGACCCAGTACTTC	CASQRAGTSRETQYF
TRBV19	.	.	TRBJ1-5	TGTGCCAGTAGTAGTTCGGAGTATCAGCCCCAGCATTTT	CASSSSEYQPQHF
TRBV18	.	.	TRBJ1-1	TGTGCCAGCTCACCACCGGGGACTCCGAACACTGAAGCTTTCTTT	CASSPPGTPNTEAFF
TRBV23-1	.	TRBD1	TRBJ1-2	TGCGCCAGCAGTCAATCCGGAGGGGGCGGCTATGGCTACACCTTC	CASSQSGGGGYGYTF
TRBV19	.	.	TRBJ2-2	TGTGCCAGTAGTATAAGGGGCTACGCCGGGGAGCTGTTTTTT	CASSIRGYAGELFF
TRBV2	.	TRBD1	TRBJ1-6	TGTGCCAGCAGTTGGGACAGCCTAATCAATCGGTCACCCCTCCACTTT	CASSWDSLINRSPLHF
TRBV5-1	.	.	TRBJ2-1	TGCGCCAGCAGCTTGGAAGGAGGCGCCTACAATGAGCAGTTCTTC	CASSLEGGAYNEQFF
TRBV18	once	TRBD1	TRBJ1-2	TGTGCCAGCTCACGGGGACAGGTCTGGGGCTACACCTTC	CASSRGQVWGYTF
TRBV4-2	once	.	TRBJ2-7	TGTGCCAGCAGCCCACAGGCAAGGGACGAGCAGTACTTC	CASSPQARDEQYF
TRBV9	.	.	TRBJ2-5	TGTGCCAGCAGCGTAGGGGTAGCCCAAGAGACCCAGTACTTC	CASSVGVAQETQYF